The source of this T cell receptor beta chain is a study of T cell responses to AZD1222 COVID-19 vaccine. V shed 1 base and J shed 8 bases, with 12 bases lying between them. The CDR3 totals 14 residues. The V gene's germline CDR1 is SEHNR and CDR2 FQNEAQ (reference sequence). The protocol was immunoSEQ multiplex PCR, while the TCRdb copy is restricted to in-frame clones and leaves out a portion. The sample yields some 150,000 clones, around 95% seen once. The V gene is TRBV7-9, the J gene TRBJ2-1; D is uncertain. The specimen was peripheral blood, collected on day 0 of AZD1222 vaccination. The origin of this receptor is an adult in good health. The CDR3 DNA reads TGTGCCAGCAGCTTAGGGCTAGACGTCTATGAGCAGTTCTTC. Its protein is CASSLGLDVYEQFF.